A selection of T cell receptor beta chains follows, all from one sample in a study of T cells in Graves' hyperthyroidism and ophthalmopathy. MiXCR was run by TCRdb on the multiplex PCR reads, yielding one entry per CDR3 protein. The sample gives some 270,000 distinct CDR3 sequences, around 15% of which show up once; roughly 8.2% is in the top ten. Material for sequencing was blood. These receptor sequences come from a woman in her thirties or forties with Graves' hyperthyroidism. The CDR3 runs from the conserved cysteine through the conserved F or W. Fields, in order: J gene, clone size, V gene, D gene, CDR3 DNA, CDR3 protein. D genes are given only for firm matches. Clone size is not always given. Where it is, it says once, few, many or a class for expanded clones.

J gene: TRBJ2-5; clone size: many; V gene: TRBV12-3/TRBV12-4; D gene: TRBD2; CDR3 DNA: TGTGCCAGCAGTTTAGAAGGACTAGCGGTTTTCCAAGAGACCCAGTACTTC; CDR3 protein: CASSLEGLAVFQETQYF
J gene: TRBJ2-3; clone size: many; V gene: TRBV7-9; D gene: TRBD2; CDR3 DNA: TGTGCCAGCTTGGGTAGCGGGAGATTCACAGATACGCAGTATTTT; CDR3 protein: CASLGSGRFTDTQYF
J gene: TRBJ1-1; clone size: many; V gene: TRBV29-1; D gene: .; CDR3 DNA: TGCAGCGTTGAAGTTCGGGGCCCGAAAGCTTTCTTT; CDR3 protein: CSVEVRGPKAFF
J gene: TRBJ2-5; clone size: .; V gene: TRBV7-9; D gene: TRBD1; CDR3 DNA: TGTGCCAGCAGCTACGGGACAGTCCGGTACTTC; CDR3 protein: CASSYGTVRYF
J gene: TRBJ2-4; clone size: many; V gene: TRBV5-5; D gene: TRBD1; CDR3 DNA: TGTGCCAGCAGCCAGACAGGGGGCGGGAGAAACATTCAGTACTTC; CDR3 protein: CASSQTGGGRNIQYF
J gene: TRBJ2-7; clone size: .; V gene: TRBV7-9; D gene: .; CDR3 DNA: TGTGCCAGCAGCGGACCTAACTCTGGGCAGTACTTC; CDR3 protein: CASSGPNSGQYF
J gene: TRBJ2-7; clone size: many; V gene: TRBV19; D gene: TRBD1; CDR3 DNA: TGTGCCAGTAGTATCCGACAGGGACGGATATACGAGCAGTACTTC; CDR3 protein: CASSIRQGRIYEQYF
J gene: TRBJ2-1; clone size: few; V gene: TRBV7-9; D gene: .; CDR3 DNA: TGTGCCAGCATCTTAGTACAGGGAATCAATGAGCAGTTCTTC; CDR3 protein: CASILVQGINEQFF
J gene: TRBJ1-5; clone size: many; V gene: TRBV12-3/TRBV12-4; D gene: .; CDR3 DNA: TGTGCCAGCAGCCTCGGAGGGTCACAGCCCCAGCATTTT; CDR3 protein: CASSLGGSQPQHF
J gene: TRBJ1-5; clone size: many; V gene: TRBV6-1; D gene: .; CDR3 DNA: TGTGCCAGCAGTACAACCGGGGCAATAAATCAGCCCCAGCATTTT; CDR3 protein: CASSTTGAINQPQHF
J gene: TRBJ1-2; clone size: many; V gene: TRBV6-1; D gene: .; CDR3 DNA: TGTGCCAGCAGTGAAGCGGGGGGAGGGGTCTATGGCTACACCTTC; CDR3 protein: CASSEAGGGVYGYTF
J gene: TRBJ1-4; clone size: many; V gene: TRBV28; D gene: .; CDR3 DNA: TGTGCCAGCGCAACAACTAATGAAAAACTGTTTTTT; CDR3 protein: CASATTNEKLFF
J gene: TRBJ2-7; clone size: few; V gene: TRBV20-1; D gene: TRBD1; CDR3 DNA: TGCAGTGCTAGGGGCGAAGGACAGGGGGGGTACGAGCAGTACTTC; CDR3 protein: CSARGEGQGGYEQYF
J gene: TRBJ1-5; clone size: .; V gene: TRBV19; D gene: .; CDR3 DNA: TGTGCCCTCGGGGGGTATAGCAATCAGCCCCAGCATTTT; CDR3 protein: CALGGYSNQPQHF
J gene: TRBJ2-7; clone size: many; V gene: TRBV28; D gene: .; CDR3 DNA: TGTGCCAGCAGTTTCTTCACGGGCTCCTACGAGCAGTACTTC; CDR3 protein: CASSFFTGSYEQYF
J gene: TRBJ2-2; clone size: few; V gene: TRBV14; D gene: .; CDR3 DNA: TGTGCCAGCAGCCGTCGACTAACCGGGGAGCTGTTTTTT; CDR3 protein: CASSRRLTGELFF
J gene: TRBJ1-5; clone size: many; V gene: TRBV6-1; D gene: TRBD1; CDR3 DNA: TGTGCCAGCAGTGGGGGGACAGGGACGGGCAATCAGCCCCAGCATTTT; CDR3 protein: CASSGGTGTGNQPQHF
J gene: TRBJ2-1; clone size: few; V gene: TRBV18; D gene: .; CDR3 DNA: TGTGCCAGCTCACCACCAGTGCGGGACTCCTACAATGAGCAGTTCTTC; CDR3 protein: CASSPPVRDSYNEQFF
J gene: TRBJ2-7; clone size: few; V gene: TRBV7-9; D gene: .; CDR3 DNA: TGTGCCAGCAGCTCCACCCGGGGCGTGGCTACCTACGAGCAGTACTTC; CDR3 protein: CASSSTRGVATYEQYF
J gene: TRBJ2-7; clone size: .; V gene: TRBV7-9; D gene: TRBD1; CDR3 DNA: TGTGCCAGCAGCAATCCGGGACAGACCTACGAGCAGTACTTC; CDR3 protein: CASSNPGQTYEQYF
J gene: TRBJ2-5; clone size: many; V gene: TRBV6-1; D gene: .; CDR3 DNA: TGTGCCAGCAGTGAAGGGGGGGAGGAGACCCAGTACTTC; CDR3 protein: CASSEGGEETQYF
J gene: TRBJ1-3; clone size: many; V gene: TRBV7-2; D gene: .; CDR3 DNA: TGTGCCAGCAGCTTAGGGGGCTCTGGAAACACCATATATTTT; CDR3 protein: CASSLGGSGNTIYF
J gene: TRBJ1-2; clone size: few; V gene: TRBV6-1; D gene: .; CDR3 DNA: TGTGCCAGCAGTCCACACAGGGCATATGGCTACACCTTC; CDR3 protein: CASSPHRAYGYTF
J gene: TRBJ2-1; clone size: many; V gene: TRBV30; D gene: .; CDR3 DNA: TGTGCCTCGATCGGGCCCGGCAATGAGCAGTTCTTC; CDR3 protein: CASIGPGNEQFF
J gene: TRBJ1-4; clone size: many; V gene: TRBV20-1; D gene: TRBD1; CDR3 DNA: TGCAGTGCTAGAAGAGCAGGGGGCTCTGAAAAACTGTTTTTT; CDR3 protein: CSARRAGGSEKLFF
J gene: TRBJ2-6; clone size: many; V gene: TRBV2; D gene: .; CDR3 DNA: TGTGCCAGCGGGGACGGACCCACCAACGTCCTGACTTTC; CDR3 protein: CASGDGPTNVLTF
J gene: TRBJ2-5; clone size: many; V gene: TRBV28; D gene: .; CDR3 DNA: TGTGCCAGCAGCGGGGGAATCCAAGAGACCCAGTACTTC; CDR3 protein: CASSGGIQETQYF